The sequence of this TCR beta chain was determined in a study of regulatory T cells in long-lasting Graves disease. Study-level points and caveats: Researchers examined only peripheral blood and not thyroid tissue. Persistent patients had more shared public clonotypes (around 3,000) than new patients (around 1,000).

Noted time point: newly diagnosed GD, antithyroid drugs for less than 3 months. Scientists built the TCR library using RNA that was extracted from PBMCs. This clonotype appeared many times. Its specificity is unknown. Investigators prepared the TCR beta libraries by applying iRepertoire HTBI primers and Arm-PCR of CDR3 regions. TCRdb redid the calling of the multiplex PCR reads with MiXCR, one entry per CDR3 protein. This sample has more than 300,000 distinct CDR3 sequences, with 12% found just once. These data also featured in a second study, about T cells in Graves' hyperthyroidism and ophthalmopathy. According to that study: First-round RT-PCR with HTBI primers amplified the TCR CDR3 region.

This TCR came from a woman younger than 35 with Graves disease. Sequencing used peripheral blood mononuclear cells (PBMCs), obtained at new diagnosis, from a patient treated with antithyroid drugs.

CDR3 in amino acids: CAWSMKPSTDTQYF. The CDR3 nucleotides are TGTGCCTGGAGTATGAAGCCTAGCACAGATACGCAGTATTTT. J is TRBJ2-3 and V is TRBV30; D is ambiguous. Germline V gene sequence: CDR1 GTSNPN, CDR2 SVGIG (reference sequence). CDR3 size: 14 residues. Trimming stripped 2 bases from V and 0 bases from J, with 9 bases between.